This T cell receptor (beta chain) was recorded in a study of PD-1 blockade in classical Hodgkin lymphoma. Relapse was seen in all patients after autologous stem cell transplantation, and brentuximab vedotin exposure was variable. V shed 4 bases and J 3 bases; nucleotides not matched to a gene: 5. This CDR3 region has 15 residues. Germline V gene sequence: CDR1 SEHNR, CDR2 FQNEAQ (reference sequence). Method: immunoSEQ multiplex PCR; TCRdb's copy keeps in-frame clones and lacks some. The sample consists of 39,000 or so clones, about 88% of them appearing once. This sequence originates from a human donor with classical Hodgkin lymphoma. The chain links TRBV7-9 to TRBJ2-7, with TRBD1 matching 11 bases. The specimen was peripheral blood mononuclear cells (PBMCs), collected before the second cycle of nivolumab. The CDR3 is CASSSTGTGGYEQYF. CDR3 coding DNA: TGTGCCAGCAGCTCAACCGGGACAGGGGGCTACGAGCAGTACTTC. Full variable domain (missing parts from reference TRBV7-9 and TRBJ2-7): DTGVSQNPRHKITKRGQNVTFRCDPISEHNRLYWYRQTLGQGPEFLTYFQNEAQLEKSRLLSDRFSAERPKGSFSTLEIQRTEQGDSAMYLCASSSTGTGGYEQYFGPGTRLTVT.